The rows below give T cell receptor beta chains drawn from one sample of a study of memory CD4+ T cells and cytomegalovirus serostatus. Profiled with immunoSEQ multiplex PCR; TCRdb holds only in-frame clones, not every one. The data show 35,000 to 55,000 clones, with around 76% seen just once and roughly 1.9% held by the top ten. Sequenced material: memory CD4+ T cells from blood. Every receptor here comes from an adult in good health and CMV-seronegative. Each CDR3 is given without its conserved first and last residue.

cdr3_aa: ASRPTLALNEQF; v_call: TRBV28; j_call: TRBJ2-1
cdr3_aa: ASSMQGGTGYEQY; v_call: TRBV19; j_call: TRBJ2-7
cdr3_aa: ASSKTSGVGAQY; v_call: TRBV28; j_call: TRBJ2-5
cdr3_aa: ASKRGQGRGGEKLF; v_call: TRBV28; j_call: TRBJ1-4
cdr3_aa: ASSLDLYSGNTIY; v_call: TRBV5-4; j_call: TRBJ1-3
cdr3_aa: ASSLSNGANEKLF; v_call: TRBV11-2; j_call: TRBJ1-4
cdr3_aa: ASSLSPGETQY; v_call: TRBV7-6; j_call: TRBJ2-5
cdr3_aa: ASIRDINYGYT; v_call: TRBV2; j_call: TRBJ1-2
cdr3_aa: ASSLSGTGVYQPQH; v_call: TRBV27; j_call: TRBJ1-5
cdr3_aa: ASSLGQGRGGNQPQH; v_call: TRBV7-6; j_call: TRBJ1-5
cdr3_aa: ASSLAQWEQY; v_call: TRBV5-1; j_call: TRBJ2-7
cdr3_aa: ASSIGPTYQPQH; v_call: TRBV19; j_call: TRBJ1-5
cdr3_aa: ASSPPGQRGGYT; v_call: TRBV18; j_call: TRBJ1-2
cdr3_aa: ASRALNYGYT; v_call: TRBV6-1; j_call: TRBJ1-2
cdr3_aa: ASRSGHLNYGYT; v_call: TRBV6-1; j_call: TRBJ1-2
cdr3_aa: ASSLGRNYGYT; v_call: TRBV19; j_call: TRBJ1-2
cdr3_aa: ASSPYAGSSYNSPLH; v_call: TRBV7-8; j_call: TRBJ1-6
cdr3_aa: ASRFLRFGGGYT; v_call: TRBV12-2; j_call: TRBJ1-2
cdr3_aa: ASKVGSGNTIY; v_call: TRBV6-5; j_call: TRBJ1-3
cdr3_aa: ASSFKTVQLAKNIQY; v_call: TRBV11-2; j_call: TRBJ2-4
cdr3_aa: ASSNDRGNQPQH; v_call: TRBV28; j_call: TRBJ1-5
cdr3_aa: ATSRLAGGSYEQY; v_call: TRBV15; j_call: TRBJ2-7
cdr3_aa: ASIEFGELF; v_call: TRBV2; j_call: TRBJ2-2
cdr3_aa: ASSERGGSSGNTIY; v_call: TRBV6-1; j_call: TRBJ1-3
cdr3_aa: ASGLVRGEIHSPLH; v_call: TRBV12-5; j_call: TRBJ1-6
cdr3_aa: ASSPQGFTGELF; v_call: TRBV5-1; j_call: TRBJ2-2
cdr3_aa: ASSLNGNTEAF; v_call: TRBV7-3; j_call: TRBJ1-1
cdr3_aa: AGTLAQGTQY; v_call: TRBV2; j_call: TRBJ2-5
cdr3_aa: ASSLDLYQETQY; v_call: TRBV5-6; j_call: TRBJ2-5
cdr3_aa: ASSLQGAQETQY; v_call: TRBV7-9; j_call: TRBJ2-5
cdr3_aa: ASSLLVARGASTDTQY; v_call: TRBV4-2; j_call: TRBJ2-3
cdr3_aa: ASSVVGDAYNEQF; v_call: TRBV9; j_call: TRBJ2-1
cdr3_aa: ASSLYGGRTDTQY; v_call: TRBV5-1; j_call: TRBJ2-3
cdr3_aa: ASSEATKWDTQY; v_call: TRBV6-1; j_call: TRBJ2-3
cdr3_aa: ASRWANGNTIY; v_call: TRBV6-5; j_call: TRBJ1-3
cdr3_aa: ASKRTGLTYEQY; v_call: TRBV2; j_call: TRBJ2-7
cdr3_aa: ASSLINNRDYGYT; v_call: TRBV7-2; j_call: TRBJ1-2
cdr3_aa: ASSEPGRNEKLF; v_call: TRBV6-1; j_call: TRBJ1-4
cdr3_aa: ASNKGANTEAF; v_call: TRBV2; j_call: TRBJ1-1
cdr3_aa: ASSLRGDFSYNEQF; v_call: TRBV11-2; j_call: TRBJ2-1
cdr3_aa: ASSLYRGANYGYT; v_call: TRBV27; j_call: TRBJ1-2
cdr3_aa: ASSLFPVQETQY; v_call: TRBV5-8; j_call: TRBJ2-5
cdr3_aa: ASSFVALGEAF; v_call: TRBV27; j_call: TRBJ1-1
cdr3_aa: ASRLRGGLAKNIQY; v_call: TRBV12-2; j_call: TRBJ2-4
cdr3_aa: ASSEASVSATSNQPQH; v_call: TRBV6-1; j_call: TRBJ1-5
cdr3_aa: ASSLRGTGELF; v_call: TRBV13; j_call: TRBJ2-2
cdr3_aa: ASSPDLYYGYT; v_call: TRBV14; j_call: TRBJ1-2
cdr3_aa: ASSRQGSNTEAF; v_call: TRBV7-9; j_call: TRBJ1-1
cdr3_aa: AISPRDNANTGELF; v_call: TRBV10-3; j_call: TRBJ2-2
cdr3_aa: ASSQDREFGEKLF; v_call: TRBV14; j_call: TRBJ1-4
cdr3_aa: ASSQDRYRNSPLH; v_call: TRBV4-2; j_call: TRBJ1-6
cdr3_aa: ASSLGGLQETQY; v_call: TRBV5-1; j_call: TRBJ2-5
cdr3_aa: ASSLGNPDYGYT; v_call: TRBV7-8; j_call: TRBJ1-2
cdr3_aa: ASSRVTGGRRDTQY; v_call: TRBV4-1; j_call: TRBJ2-3
cdr3_aa: ASSFQGPYEQY; v_call: TRBV27; j_call: TRBJ2-7
cdr3_aa: SVLPGTANYGYT; v_call: TRBV29-1; j_call: TRBJ1-2
cdr3_aa: ASSPGQGIQPQH; v_call: TRBV6-6; j_call: TRBJ1-5
cdr3_aa: ASSMLAGGPSTDTQY; v_call: TRBV19; j_call: TRBJ2-3
cdr3_aa: ASSLGGGGDTQY; v_call: TRBV7-2; j_call: TRBJ2-3